This T cell receptor beta chain was obtained from a study of molecular identifiers for immune sequencing clone quantification. Broader study findings: One cell's worth of spiked Jurkat TCR RNA was reportedly detectable among 900,000 to 1,000,000 naive cells. Over 97% of effector molecules, but under 1% in naive cells, were held by clones with more than 20 RNA copies.

Bulk TCR libraries used previously described methods and listed TCR primers. TCRdb itself ran the PCR reads through MiXCR, one entry per CDR3 protein. The sample holds about 510,000 distinct CDR3 sequences, roughly 25% seen once. Comments on this clonotype: Antigen unknown.

V lost 1 base and J 5 bases, leaving 12 bases between the germline ends. Looked up from germline, CDR1 is SGHRS and CDR2 is YFSETQ. The CDR3 is made up of 14 amino acids. For naive CD8 T cells, sorting used the CD8+CD4-CCR7+CD45RA+ phenotype. This TCR was sampled from a human donor in good health. Some libraries in this study had Jurkat cell RNA spiked in. Sample: naive CD8+ T cells from blood, with Jurkat cell RNA spiked in. The subset: FACS-sorted CD8+CD4-CCR7+CD45RA+ naive T cells. The gene calls are TRBV5-1 and TRBJ1-1; D might be TRBD1 (6 bases). Here the CDR3 reads CASSLTGIVTEAFF. As DNA, the CDR3 is TGCGCCAGCAGCTTGACAGGGATCGTAACTGAAGCTTTCTTT. Looking up the rest from reference TRBV5-1 and TRBJ1-1 gives the full variable domain: KAGVTQTPRYLIKTRGQQVTLSCSPISGHRSVSWYQQTPGQGLQFLFEYFSETQRNKGNFPGRFSGRQFSNSRSEMNVSTLELGDSALYLCASSLTGIVTEAFFGQGTRLTVV.